The clone carrying this T cell receptor beta chain has a handful of counts. The entry originates in a study of T cell responses to AZD1222 COVID-19 vaccine. Using immunoSEQ multiplex PCR, the repertoire was profiled, and TCRdb retains in-frame clones only, with some absent. The sample consists of some 150,000 clones, about 93% of them appearing once. There are 12 residues in the CDR3. The V end lost 3 bases, the J end lost 4 bases, and 5 bases lay between the germline ends. Germline CDR1 SGHTA, CDR2 FQGNSA. The sequence was collected from an adult in good health. The chain uses TRBV7-2 and TRBJ2-3; no definite D call. Sample: peripheral blood, taken on day 0 of AZD1222 vaccination. The CDR3 protein is CASSFLADTQYF. CDR3 bases: TGTGCCAGCAGCTTCTTGGCAGATACGCAGTATTTT.